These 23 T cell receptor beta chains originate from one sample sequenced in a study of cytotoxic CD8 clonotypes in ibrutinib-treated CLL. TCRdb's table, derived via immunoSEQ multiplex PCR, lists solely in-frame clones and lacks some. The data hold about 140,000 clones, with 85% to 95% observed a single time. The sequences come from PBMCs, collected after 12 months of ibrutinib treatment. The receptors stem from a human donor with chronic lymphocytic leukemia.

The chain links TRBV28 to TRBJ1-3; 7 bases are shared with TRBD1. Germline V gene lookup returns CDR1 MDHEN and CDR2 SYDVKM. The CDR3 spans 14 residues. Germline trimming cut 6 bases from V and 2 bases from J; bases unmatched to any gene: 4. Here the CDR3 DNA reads TGTGCCAGCAGCCCCACAGGGGCTGGAAACACCATATATTTT. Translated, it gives CASSPTGAGNTIYF.

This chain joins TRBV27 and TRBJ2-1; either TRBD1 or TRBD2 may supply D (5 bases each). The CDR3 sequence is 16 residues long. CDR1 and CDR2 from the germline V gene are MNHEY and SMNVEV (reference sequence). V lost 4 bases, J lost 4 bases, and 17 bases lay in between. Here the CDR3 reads CASSSLVGTEYNEQFF. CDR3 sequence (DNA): TGTGCCAGCAGTTCCTTAGTCGGGACGGAGTACAATGAGCAGTTCTTC.

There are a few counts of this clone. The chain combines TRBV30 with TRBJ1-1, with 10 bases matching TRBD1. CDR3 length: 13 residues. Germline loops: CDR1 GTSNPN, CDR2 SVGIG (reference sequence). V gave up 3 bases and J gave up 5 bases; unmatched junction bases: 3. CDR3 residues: CAWRRTGGTEAFF. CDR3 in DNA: TGTGCCTGGAGGAGGACAGGGGGGACTGAAGCTTTCTTT.

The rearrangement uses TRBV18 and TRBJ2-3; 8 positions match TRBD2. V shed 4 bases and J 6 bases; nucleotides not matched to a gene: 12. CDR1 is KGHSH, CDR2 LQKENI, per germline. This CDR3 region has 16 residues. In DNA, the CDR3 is TGTGCCAGCTCACTACGAGCGGGAGTACTGGGGGATACGCAGTATTTT. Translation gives CASSLRAGVLGDTQYF.

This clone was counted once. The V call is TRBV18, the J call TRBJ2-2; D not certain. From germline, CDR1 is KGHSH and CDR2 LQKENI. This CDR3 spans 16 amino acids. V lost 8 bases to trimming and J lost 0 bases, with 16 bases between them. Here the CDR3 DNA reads TGTGCCAGCACCCCTAGGGCTGCACCGAACACCGGGGAGCTGTTTTTT. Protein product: CASTPRAAPNTGELFF.

The CDR3 loop reads CASSPTQDGNGYTF. The CDR3 nucleotides read TGTGCCAGCTCACCTACTCAGGATGGGAACGGCTACACCTTC. This rearrangement joins TRBV18 to TRBJ1-2; D gene uncertain. V was pared by 3 bases and J by 8 bases, with 16 bases between. Germline V gene lookup returns CDR1 KGHSH and CDR2 LQKENI. The CDR3 has 14 amino acids.

The CDR3 region is CASSIEDSLHYEQYF. The CDR3 DNA reads as TGTGCCAGTAGTATAGAAGACAGCCTTCACTACGAGCAGTACTTC. The V call is TRBV19, the J call TRBJ2-7, with a possible D match to TRBD1 (5 bases). Germline lookup yields CDR1 LNHDA and CDR2 SQIVND (reference sequence). The CDR3 length is 15 residues. Trimming removed 0 bases from V and 3 bases from J, with 12 bases in between.

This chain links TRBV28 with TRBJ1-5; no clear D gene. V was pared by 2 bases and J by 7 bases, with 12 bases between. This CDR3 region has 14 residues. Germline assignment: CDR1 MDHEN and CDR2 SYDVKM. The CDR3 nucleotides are TGTGCCAGCAGTTTAGTCGGGATTCAGCAGCCCCAGCATTTT. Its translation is CASSLVGIQQPQHF.

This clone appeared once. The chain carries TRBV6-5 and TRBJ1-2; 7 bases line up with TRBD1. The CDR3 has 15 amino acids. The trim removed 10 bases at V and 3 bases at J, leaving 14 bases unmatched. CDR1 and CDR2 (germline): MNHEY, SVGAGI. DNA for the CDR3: TGTGCCACCAGGTTGGGGGACAGACTGTACTATGGCTACACCTTC. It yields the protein CATRLGDRLYYGYTF.

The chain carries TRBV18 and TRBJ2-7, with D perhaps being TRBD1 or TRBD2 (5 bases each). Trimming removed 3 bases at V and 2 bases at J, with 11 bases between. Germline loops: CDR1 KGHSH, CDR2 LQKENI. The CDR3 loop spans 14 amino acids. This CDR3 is CASSPATGPYEQYF. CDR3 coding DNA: TGTGCCAGCTCACCTGCAACGGGGCCCTACGAGCAGTACTTC. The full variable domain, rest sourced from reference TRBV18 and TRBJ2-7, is NAGVMQNPRHLVRRRGQEARLRCSPMKGHSHVYWYRQLPEEGLKFMVYLQKENIIDESGMPKERFSAEFPKEGPSILRIQQVVRGDSAAYFCASSPATGPYEQYFGPGTRLTVT.

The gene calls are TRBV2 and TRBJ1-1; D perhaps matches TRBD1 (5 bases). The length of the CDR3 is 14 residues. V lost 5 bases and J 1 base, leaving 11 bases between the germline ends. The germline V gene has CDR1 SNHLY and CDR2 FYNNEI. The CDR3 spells CASSPTGTNTEAFF. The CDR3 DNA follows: TGTGCCAGCAGTCCCACCGGGACGAACACTGAAGCTTTCTTT.

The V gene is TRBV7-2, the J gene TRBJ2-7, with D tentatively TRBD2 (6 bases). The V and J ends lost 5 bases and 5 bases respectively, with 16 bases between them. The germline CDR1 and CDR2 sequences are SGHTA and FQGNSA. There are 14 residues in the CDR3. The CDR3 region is CASSRAGTWDEQYF. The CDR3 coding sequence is TGTGCCAGCAGCAGGGCCGGGACTTGGGACGAGCAGTACTTC.

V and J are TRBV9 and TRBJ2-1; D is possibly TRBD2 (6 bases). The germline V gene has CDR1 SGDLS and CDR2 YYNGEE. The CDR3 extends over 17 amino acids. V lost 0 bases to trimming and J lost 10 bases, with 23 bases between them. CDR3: CASSVATGAVTSHEQFF. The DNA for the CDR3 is TGTGCCAGCAGCGTAGCTACTGGGGCGGTTACTAGCCACGAGCAGTTCTTC.

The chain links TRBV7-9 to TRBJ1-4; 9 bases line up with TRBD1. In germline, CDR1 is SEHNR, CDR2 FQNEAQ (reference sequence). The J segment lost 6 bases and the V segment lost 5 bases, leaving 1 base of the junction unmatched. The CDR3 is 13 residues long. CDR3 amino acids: CASSRDRDEKLFF. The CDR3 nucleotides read TGTGCCAGCAGCCGGGACAGGGATGAAAAACTGTTTTTT.

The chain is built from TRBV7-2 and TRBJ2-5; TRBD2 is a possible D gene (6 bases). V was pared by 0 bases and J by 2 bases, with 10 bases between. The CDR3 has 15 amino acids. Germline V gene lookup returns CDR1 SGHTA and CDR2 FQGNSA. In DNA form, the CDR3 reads TGTGCCAGCAGCTTAGCCCCTAGCGAACAAGAGACCCAGTACTTC. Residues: CASSLAPSEQETQYF.

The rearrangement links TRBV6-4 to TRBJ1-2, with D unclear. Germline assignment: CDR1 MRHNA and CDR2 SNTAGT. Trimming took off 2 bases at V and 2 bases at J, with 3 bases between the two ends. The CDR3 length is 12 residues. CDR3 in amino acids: CASSDRNYGYTF. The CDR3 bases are TGTGCCAGCAGTGACCGCAACTATGGCTACACCTTC.

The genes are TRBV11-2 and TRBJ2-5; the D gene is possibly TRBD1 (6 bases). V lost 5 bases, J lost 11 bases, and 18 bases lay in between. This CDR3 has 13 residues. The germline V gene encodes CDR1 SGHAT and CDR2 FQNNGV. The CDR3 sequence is CASSNRDIEGQYF. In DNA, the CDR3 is TGTGCCAGCAGCAACCGGGACATCGAGGGGCAGTACTTC.

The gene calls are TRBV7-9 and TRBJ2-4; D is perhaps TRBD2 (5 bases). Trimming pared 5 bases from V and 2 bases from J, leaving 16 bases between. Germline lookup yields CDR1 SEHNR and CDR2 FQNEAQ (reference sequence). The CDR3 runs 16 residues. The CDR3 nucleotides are TGTGCCAGCAGCCCCGGGGTGGTTTGGCCCAAAAACATTCAGTACTTC. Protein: CASSPGVVWPKNIQYF.

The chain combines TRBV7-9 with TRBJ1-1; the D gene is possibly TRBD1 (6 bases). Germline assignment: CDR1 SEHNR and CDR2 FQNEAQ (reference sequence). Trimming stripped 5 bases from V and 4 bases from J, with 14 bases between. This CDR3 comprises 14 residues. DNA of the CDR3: TGTGCCAGCAGCCCTGTGGGGGCGGCCACTGAAGCTTTCTTT. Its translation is CASSPVGAATEAFF.

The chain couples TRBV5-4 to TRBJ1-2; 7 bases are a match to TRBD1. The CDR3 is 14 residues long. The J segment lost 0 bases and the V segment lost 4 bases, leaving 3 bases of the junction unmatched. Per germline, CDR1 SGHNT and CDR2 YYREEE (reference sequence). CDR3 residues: CASSLGTANYGYTF. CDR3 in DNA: TGTGCCAGCAGCCTGGGGACAGCTAACTATGGCTACACCTTC.

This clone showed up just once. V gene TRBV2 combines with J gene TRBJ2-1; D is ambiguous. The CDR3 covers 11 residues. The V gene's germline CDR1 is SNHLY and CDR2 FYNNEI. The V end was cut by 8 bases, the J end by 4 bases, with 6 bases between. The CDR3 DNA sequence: TGTGCCAGCCGGACGTACAATGAGCAGTTCTTC. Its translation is CASRTYNEQFF.

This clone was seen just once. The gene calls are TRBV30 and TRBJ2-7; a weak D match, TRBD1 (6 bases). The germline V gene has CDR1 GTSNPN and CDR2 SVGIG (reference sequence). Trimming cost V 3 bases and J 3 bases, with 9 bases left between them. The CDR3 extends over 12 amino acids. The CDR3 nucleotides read TGTGCCTGGAGCGTGGACAGCTACGAGCAGTACTTC. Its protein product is CAWSVDSYEQYF.

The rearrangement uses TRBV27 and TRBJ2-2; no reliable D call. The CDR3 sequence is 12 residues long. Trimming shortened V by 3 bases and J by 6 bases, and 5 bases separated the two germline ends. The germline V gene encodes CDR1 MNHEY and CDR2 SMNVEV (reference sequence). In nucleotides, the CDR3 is TGTGCCAGCAGTTTTGGAGCCGGGGAGCTGTTTTTT. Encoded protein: CASSFGAGELFF.